The 9 T cell receptor beta chains below all came from one sample that was sequenced in a study of cytomegalovirus exposure and HLA in healthy donors. Primers for the PCR totalled 60 Vbeta and 13 Jbeta. TCRdb's table, derived via immunoSEQ multiplex PCR, lists solely in-frame clones and lacks some. This sample has about 160,000 clones, with 80% found just once. The sample taken for sequencing was PBMCs. The receptors were gathered from a man aged 30 to 39 in good health and CMV-seronegative.

This clone has a single count. This chain uses TRBV5-1 with TRBJ2-5; the match to TRBD1 covers 8 bases. Looked up from germline, CDR1 is SGHRS and CDR2 is YFSETQ. Unmatched junction bases numbered 3, after V lost 3 bases and J lost 5 bases. The CDR3 runs to 13 residues. The CDR3 region has the DNA TGCGCCAGCAGCTATGGACAGGGTGAGACCCAGTACTTC. Its protein is CASSYGQGETQYF. Supplemented by reference TRBV5-1 and TRBJ2-5, the full variable domain reads KAGVTQTPRYLIKTRGQQVTLSCSPISGHRSVSWYQQTPGQGLQFLFEYFSETQRNKGNFPGRFSGRQFSNSRSEMNVSTLELGDSALYLCASSYGQGETQYFGPGTRLLVL.

This chain connects TRBV28 to TRBJ1-1; TRBD1 is a possible D gene (6 bases). The germline V gene has CDR1 MDHEN and CDR2 SYDVKM. V lost 4 bases to trimming and J lost 3 bases, with 21 bases between them. This CDR3 has 17 amino acids. For the CDR3, the DNA is TGTGCCAGCAGTTCTCCCTCCGCGAGGGGGATGTACACTGAAGCTTTCTTT. Protein sequence: CASSSPSARGMYTEAFF.

The V and J genes are TRBV21-1 and TRBJ1-1; the tabulated D call, TRBD1, remains unverified against the DNA. TRBV21-1 is assigned pseudogene status. The length of the CDR3 is 15 residues. Written as DNA, the CDR3 is TGTGCCAGCAGCAAAGCTGAGGCAGGGAAGACTGAAGCTTTCTTT. Residues: CASSKAEAGKTEAFF.

The chain has TRBV7-2 and TRBJ1-5, with D unresolved. The CDR3 is 13 residues long. Germline V gene sequence: CDR1 SGHTA, CDR2 FQGNSA. V was clipped by 5 bases and J by 5 bases, with 10 bases between them. CDR3 bases: TGTGCCAGCAGCGAAAACAAATATCAGCCCCAGCATTTT. Amino acids: CASSENKYQPQHF. The full variable domain, its missing parts supplied by reference TRBV7-2 and TRBJ1-5, is GAGVSQSPSNKVTEKGKDVELRCDPISGHTALYWYRQSLGQGLEFLIYFQGNSAPDKSGLPSDRFSAERTGGSVSTLTIQRTQQEDSAVYLCASSENKYQPQHFGDGTRLSIL.

The chain couples TRBV7-6 to TRBJ1-4; D unclear. The V gene lost 3 bases and the J gene lost 8 bases, with 7 bases spanning the gap. From germline, CDR1 is SGHVS and CDR2 FNYEAQ. CDR3 length equals 12 residues. Here the CDR3 reads CASSLGREKLFF. In DNA, the CDR3 is TGTGCCAGCAGCTTGGGCCGCGAAAAACTGTTTTTT.

This clone has only a few counts. This likely comes from a read error, as the CDR3 has no conserved phenylalanine or tryptophan at its end. No DNA is shown, since the ends of the CDR3 on it are uncertain; the CDR3 is the one TCRdb lists. V is TRBV6-5 and J is TRBJ2-7; the D call TRBD1 from the table was never checked on the DNA. The CDR3 is 11 amino acids long, termini counted. Looked up from germline, CDR1 is MNHEY and CDR2 is SVGAGI. The CDR3 is CATILGGALNL.

The V call is TRBV5-1, the J call TRBJ2-7; 9 bases are shared with TRBD2. The CDR3 covers 19 residues. Trimming at V came to 1 base and at J to 3 bases, leaving 17 bases not matched to a gene. The germline gives CDR1 SGHRS, CDR2 YFSETQ. The CDR3 loop is CASSLRFASGDPAVYEQYF. DNA for the CDR3: TGCGCCAGCAGCTTGCGTTTCGCTAGCGGGGATCCCGCAGTCTACGAGCAGTACTTC.

V usage is TRBV11-2 and J usage is TRBJ1-2, with D unresolved. The germline V gene encodes CDR1 SGHAT and CDR2 FQNNGV. The CDR3 runs 15 residues. V was shortened by 6 bases and J by 6 bases, with 20 bases between the two germline ends. The CDR3 coding sequence is TGTGCCAGCAGAGGCCTTAGGTCTGGGGAGGATGGCTACACCTTC. Its translation: CASRGLRSGEDGYTF.

This chain joins TRBV4-1 and TRBJ1-4; D ambiguous. V lost 7 bases to trimming and J lost 0 bases, with 3 bases between them. The CDR3 is 12 amino acids. Germline V gene lookup returns CDR1 MGHRA and CDR2 YSYEKL. Written as DNA, the CDR3 is TGCGCCAGCATCGCAACTAATGAAAAACTGTTTTTT. It codes for CASIATNEKLFF.